The T cell receptor (beta chain) under discussion was sequenced for a study of T cells after yellow fever vaccination. Study as a whole: Those fractions that held only low numbers of cells were prepared using the SMART-Seq v4 Ultra Low Input RNA kit.

Only a few counts were recorded for this clonotype. The antigen remains unidentified. Mismatch with germline at one junction end may stem from a read error. UMIs were added to TCR cDNA along with a universal primer site when it was made by 5'RACE template switching. TCRdb called the 5' RACE reads again in MiXCR, with one record for every CDR3 protein. The sample consists of some 350,000 distinct CDR3 sequences, about 9.5% of them appearing once. General study findings and limits: Clonotype sharing between CD4 and CD8 compartments was small.

The sequence was collected from a man aged 18 to 35 who received the YFV17D yellow fever vaccine. Specimen: PBMCs, collected on the day of the first yellow fever vaccination.

The CDR3 loop reads CASSLAGASTDTQYF. The CDR3 DNA reads TGTGCTAGCAGCTTAGCGGGGGCCAGCACAGATACGCAGTATTTT. The rearrangement links TRBV7-7 to TRBJ2-3, with TRBD2 matching over 9 bases. The length of the CDR3 is 15 residues. Germline V lookup: CDR1 SSHAT, CDR2 FNYEAQ (reference sequence).